Following are 5 T cell receptor beta chains from one sample sequenced in a study of cytomegalovirus exposure and HLA in healthy donors. The data were produced by immunoSEQ multiplex PCR, yet TCRdb's version contains in-frame clones alone and is incomplete. The sample holds more than 95,000 clones, roughly 94% seen once. Sequencing was performed on PBMCs. The source is a woman under 30 in good health and CMV-seronegative.

This chain uses TRBV28 with TRBJ2-1; the match to TRBD2 covers 9 bases. There are 15 residues in the CDR3. The V and J ends lost 2 bases and 6 bases, in that order; junction bases with no gene match: 5. Germline CDR1 is MDHEN and CDR2 is SYDVKM. The CDR3 sequence: CASSLGLAGLNEQFF. CDR3 nucleotides: TGTGCCAGCAGTTTAGGGCTAGCGGGACTCAATGAGCAGTTCTTC.

The chain carries TRBV30 and TRBJ2-3; 10 bases are shared with TRBD2. Germline CDR1 and CDR2: GTSNPN and SVGIG (reference sequence). This CDR3 contains 14 residues. V was clipped by 4 bases and J by 3 bases; unmatched bases: 4. The CDR3 nucleotides read TGTGCCTGGAATCGAGCGGGGGGGACAGATACGCAGTATTTT. Its protein is CAWNRAGGTDTQYF.

The chain links TRBV18 to TRBJ2-1; a possible D gene is TRBD2 (6 bases). Trimming cost V 1 base and J 1 base, with 14 bases left between them. The CDR3 length is 17 residues. Germline CDR1 KGHSH, CDR2 LQKENI. CDR3 sequence reads: CASSPLLLAASYNEQFF. The DNA of the CDR3 is TGTGCCAGCTCACCACTACTATTAGCGGCATCCTACAATGAGCAGTTCTTC.

Only a few counts were recorded for this clone. The rearrangement uses TRBV6-4 and TRBJ2-3; 9 bases are shared with TRBD2. V trimming: 2 bases; J trimming: 3 bases; junction bases outside the gene matches: 9. CDR3 size: 17 residues. CDR1 MRHNA and CDR2 SNTAGT come from the germline V gene. As DNA, the CDR3 is TGTGCCAGCAGTGACCCCTTTAGCGGGAGCCCAACAGATACGCAGTATTTT. Residues: CASSDPFSGSPTDTQYF.

The chain couples TRBV19 to TRBJ1-1, with D possibly TRBD1 on 5 matching bases. Trimming left V 3 bases short and J 4 bases short, with 9 bases between. This CDR3 region has 13 residues. Germline V gene data show CDR1 as LNHDA and CDR2 as SQIVND (reference sequence). In DNA, the CDR3 is TGTGCCAGTAGTATGGGCAGGGTCACTGAAGCTTTCTTT. As protein: CASSMGRVTEAFF.